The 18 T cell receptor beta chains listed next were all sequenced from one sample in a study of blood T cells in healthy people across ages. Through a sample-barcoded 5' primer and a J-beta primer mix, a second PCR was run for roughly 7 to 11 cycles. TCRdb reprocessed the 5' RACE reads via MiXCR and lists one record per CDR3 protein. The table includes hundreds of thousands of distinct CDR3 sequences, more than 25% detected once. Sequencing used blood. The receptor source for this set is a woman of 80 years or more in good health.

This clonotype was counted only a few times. CDR3 bases: TGTGCCAGCAGCCCCGGGTCTTTACGCCAAGAGAACATTCAGTACTTC. This translates into CASSPGSLRQENIQYF. The chain uses TRBV7-9 and TRBJ2-4; D is unresolved. The germline CDR1 and CDR2 sequences are SEHNR and FQNEAQ (reference sequence). V was shortened by 5 bases and J by 7 bases, with 21 bases between the two germline ends. This CDR3 is built from 16 residues.

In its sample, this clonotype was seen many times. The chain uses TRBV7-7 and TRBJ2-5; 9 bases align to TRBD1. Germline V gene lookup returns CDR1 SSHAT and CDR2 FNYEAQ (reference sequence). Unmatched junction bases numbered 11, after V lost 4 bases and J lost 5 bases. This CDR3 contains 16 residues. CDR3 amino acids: CASSSTGGINRETQYF. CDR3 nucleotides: TGTGCCAGCAGCTCAACAGGGGGCATTAACAGGGAGACCCAGTACTTC. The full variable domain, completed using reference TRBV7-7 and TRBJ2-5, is GAGVSQSPRYKVTKRGQDVTLRCDPISSHATLYWYQQALGQGPEFLTYFNYEAQPDKSGLPSDRFSAERPEGSISTLTIQRTEQRDSAMYRCASSSTGGINRETQYFGPGTRLLVL.

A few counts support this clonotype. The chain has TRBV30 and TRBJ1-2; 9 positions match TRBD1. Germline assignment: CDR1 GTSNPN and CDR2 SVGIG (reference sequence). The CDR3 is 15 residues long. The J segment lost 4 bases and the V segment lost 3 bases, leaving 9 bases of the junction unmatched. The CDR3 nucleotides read TGTGCCTGGAGCTTCCGGGACAGGGCATCCTATGGCTACACCTTC. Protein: CAWSFRDRASYGYTF. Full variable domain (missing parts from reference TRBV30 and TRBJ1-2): SQTIHQWPATLVQPVGSPLSLECTVEGTSNPNLYWYRQAAGRGLQLLFYSVGIGQISSEVPQNLSASRPQDRQFILSSKKLLLSDSGFYLCAWSFRDRASYGYTFGSGTRLTVV.

The CDR3 nucleotides are TGTGCCAGCAGCCAAGTAAGTTCGGCTAATTCACCCCTCCACTTT. Encoded protein: CASSQVSSANSPLHF. The rearrangement joins TRBV3-1 to TRBJ1-6, with unresolved D. The germline CDR1 and CDR2 sequences are LGHDT and YNNKEL (reference sequence). This CDR3 is built from 15 residues. Trimming stripped 1 base from V and 6 bases from J, with 10 bases between.

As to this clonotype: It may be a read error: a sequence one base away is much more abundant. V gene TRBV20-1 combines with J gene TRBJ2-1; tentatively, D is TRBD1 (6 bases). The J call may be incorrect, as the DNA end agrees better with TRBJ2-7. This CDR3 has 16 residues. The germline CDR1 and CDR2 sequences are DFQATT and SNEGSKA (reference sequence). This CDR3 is CSARGFRGDSYNEQYF. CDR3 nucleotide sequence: TGCAGTGCTAGAGGCTTCAGGGGTGACTCCTACAATGAGCAGTACTTC.

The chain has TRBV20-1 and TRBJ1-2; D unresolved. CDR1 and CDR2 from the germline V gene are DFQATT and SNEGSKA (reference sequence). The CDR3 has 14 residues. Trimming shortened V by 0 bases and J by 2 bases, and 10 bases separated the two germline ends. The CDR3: CSARDYGRNYGYTF. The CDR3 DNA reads TGCAGTGCTAGAGATTACGGCAGAAACTATGGCTACACCTTC.

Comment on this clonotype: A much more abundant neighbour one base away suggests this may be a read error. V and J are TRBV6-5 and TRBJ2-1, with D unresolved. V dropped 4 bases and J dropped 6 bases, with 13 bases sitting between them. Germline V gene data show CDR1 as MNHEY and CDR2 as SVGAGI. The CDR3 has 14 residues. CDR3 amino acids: CASSFGSPRNEQFF. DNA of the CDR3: TGTGCCAGCAGTTTCGGGTCCCCCCGCAATGAGCAGTTCTTC.

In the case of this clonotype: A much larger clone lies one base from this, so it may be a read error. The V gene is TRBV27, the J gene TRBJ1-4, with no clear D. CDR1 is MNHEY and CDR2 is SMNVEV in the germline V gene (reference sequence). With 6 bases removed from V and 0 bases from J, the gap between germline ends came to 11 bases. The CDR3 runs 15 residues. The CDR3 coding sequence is TGTGCCAGCAGATCTACTGAAGCAACTAATGAAAAACTGTTTTTT. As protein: CASRSTEATNEKLFF.

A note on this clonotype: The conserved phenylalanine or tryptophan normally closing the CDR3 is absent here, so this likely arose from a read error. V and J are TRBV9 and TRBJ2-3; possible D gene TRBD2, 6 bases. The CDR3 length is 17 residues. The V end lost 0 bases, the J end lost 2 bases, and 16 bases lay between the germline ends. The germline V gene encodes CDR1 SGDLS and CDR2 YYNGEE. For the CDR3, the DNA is TGTGCCAGCAGCGTAGAGGCAGGGACTCCGCACACAGATACGCAGTATTTG. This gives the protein CASSVEAGTPHTDTQYL.

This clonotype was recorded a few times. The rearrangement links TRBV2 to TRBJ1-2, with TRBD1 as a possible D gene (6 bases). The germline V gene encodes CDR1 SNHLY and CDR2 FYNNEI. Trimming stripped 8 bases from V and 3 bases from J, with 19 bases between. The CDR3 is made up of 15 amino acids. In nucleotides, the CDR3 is TGTGCCAGCTCCGACTTCAGGGGTGAATACTATGGCTACACCTTC. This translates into CASSDFRGEYYGYTF.

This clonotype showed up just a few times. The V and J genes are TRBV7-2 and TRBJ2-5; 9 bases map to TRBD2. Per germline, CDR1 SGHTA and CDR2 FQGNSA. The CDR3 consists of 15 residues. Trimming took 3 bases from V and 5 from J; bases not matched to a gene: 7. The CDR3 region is CASSLVAGDGETQYF. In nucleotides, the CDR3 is TGTGCCAGCAGCTTGGTAGCGGGGGATGGGGAGACCCAGTACTTC. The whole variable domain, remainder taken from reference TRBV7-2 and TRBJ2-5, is GAGVSQSPSNKVTEKGKDVELRCDPISGHTALYWYRQSLGQGLEFLIYFQGNSAPDKSGLPSDRFSAERTGGSVSTLTIQRTQQEDSAVYLCASSLVAGDGETQYFGPGTRLLVL.

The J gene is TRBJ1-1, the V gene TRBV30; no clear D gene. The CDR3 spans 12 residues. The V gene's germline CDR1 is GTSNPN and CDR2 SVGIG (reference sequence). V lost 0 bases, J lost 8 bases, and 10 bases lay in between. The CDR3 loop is CAWSVLGKEAFF. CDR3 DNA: TGTGCCTGGAGTGTATTAGGTAAGGAAGCTTTCTTT.

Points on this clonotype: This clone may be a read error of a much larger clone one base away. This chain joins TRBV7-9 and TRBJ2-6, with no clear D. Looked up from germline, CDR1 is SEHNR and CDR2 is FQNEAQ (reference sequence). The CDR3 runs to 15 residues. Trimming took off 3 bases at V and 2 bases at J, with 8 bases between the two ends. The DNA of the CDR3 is TGTGCCAGCAGCTTCCTCCGCCCTGGGGCCAACGTCCTGACTTTC. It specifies CASSFLRPGANVLTF. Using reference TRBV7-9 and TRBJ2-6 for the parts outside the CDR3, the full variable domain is DTGVSQNPRHKITKRGQNVTFRCDPISEHNRLYWYRQTLGQGPEFLTYFQNEAQLEKSRLLSDRFSAERPKGSFSTLEIQRTEQGDSAMYLCASSFLRPGANVLTFGAGSRLTVL.

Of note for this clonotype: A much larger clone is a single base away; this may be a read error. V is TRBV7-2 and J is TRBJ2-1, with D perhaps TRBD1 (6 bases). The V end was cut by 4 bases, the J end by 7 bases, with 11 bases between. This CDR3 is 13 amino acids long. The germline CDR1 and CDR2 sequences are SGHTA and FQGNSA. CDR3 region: CASSWAGANEQFF. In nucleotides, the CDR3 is TGTGCCAGCAGCTGGGCAGGGGCGAATGAGCAGTTCTTC.

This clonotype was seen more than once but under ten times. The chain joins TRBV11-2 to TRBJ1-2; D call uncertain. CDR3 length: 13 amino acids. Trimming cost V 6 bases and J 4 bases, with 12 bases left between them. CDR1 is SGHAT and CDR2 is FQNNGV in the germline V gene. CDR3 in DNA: TGTGCCAGCAGTCCCAGGATCACCTATGGCTACACCTTC. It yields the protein CASSPRITYGYTF.

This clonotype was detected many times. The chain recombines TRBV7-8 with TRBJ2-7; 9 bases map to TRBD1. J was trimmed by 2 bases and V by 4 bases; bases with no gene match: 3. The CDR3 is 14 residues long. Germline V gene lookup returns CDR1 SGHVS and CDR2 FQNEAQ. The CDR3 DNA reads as TGTGCCAGCAGCTCGACAGGGGGGACCTACGAGCAGTACTTC. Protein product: CASSSTGGTYEQYF.

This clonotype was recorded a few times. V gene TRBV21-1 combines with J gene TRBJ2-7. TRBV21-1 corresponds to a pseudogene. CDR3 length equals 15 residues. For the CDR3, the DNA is TGTGCCAGCAGCAACACCGTTTACAGTCCATACGAGCAGTACTTC. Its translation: CASSNTVYSPYEQYF.

The CDR3: CAIGGSANTEAFF. The CDR3 bases are TGTGCCATCGGAGGGTCTGCTAACACTGAAGCTTTCTTT. The chain joins TRBV10-3 to TRBJ1-1; no clear D. V dropped 8 bases and J dropped 2 bases, with 12 bases sitting between them. Germline V gene sequence: CDR1 ENHRY, CDR2 SYGVKD. This CDR3 is built from 13 residues.